This record looks at one T cell receptor (beta chain) sequence and its context. Its antigen is as yet unknown. The read ends 3 residues early relative to the CDR3; the germline J gene fills the gap. The ends lost 7 bases at V and 5 bases at J; junction bases unmatched: 8. This CDR3 is built from 14 residues. The germline CDR1 and CDR2 sequences are SNHLY and FYNNEI. These data originate in a study of Tregs in tolerant kidney transplant recipients. General study points: Antigen-driven expansion was suggested because donor-specific Tregs expanded more than all Tregs in tolerant patients. Activated donor B cell expansion appeared to reveal the most relevant donor-specific TCRbeta repertoire. The small number of patients limits these findings pending further validation.

Clones were read by immunoSEQ multiplex PCR, and TCRdb kept only the in-frame ones, dropping some. Its table records 45,000 to 55,000 clones. Unstimulated Tregs (CD4+CD25+CD127-) and CD4+CD25- non-Tregs were sorted from PBMCs. Sequenced here: CD4+ T cells from blood, sampled before the transplant. V is TRBV2 and J is TRBJ2-5, with TRBD2 identical over 9 bases. The source is a human donor who received a combined kidney and bone marrow transplant. CDR3 residues: CASKVAGARETQYF. Partial CDR3 DNA: TGTGCCAGCAAGGTAGCGGGAGCACGGGAGACC.